This TCR beta chain was captured by sequencing in a study of CD8 T cells in Susac syndrome. Reverse transcription of about 0.5 to 1 ug RNA used random hexamers. The amplification used immunoSEQ multiplex PCR on TCR beta CDR3; it spanned 54 Vbeta and 13 Jbeta. TCRdb re-derived calls from the immunoSEQ multiplex PCR reads in MiXCR, one entry per CDR3 protein. The sample contains approximately 190,000 distinct CDR3 sequences, about 94% of which appear only once. Sequencing targeted TCR beta in blood CD8+ and CD4+ T cells. Negative magnetic isolation gave CD8+ and CD4+ cells; FACS enriched CD8+ TEMRA. The CDR3 contains 17 residues. Per germline, CDR1 DFQATT and CDR2 SNEGSKA (reference sequence). V was trimmed by 0 bases and J by 2 bases, leaving 18 bases between them.

Material: CD4+ T cells from PBMCs. The sequence was obtained from a human donor in good health. The rearrangement joins TRBV20-1 to TRBJ2-3; D possibly matches TRBD1 or TRBD2 (5 bases each). DNA of the CDR3: TGCAGTGCTAGAGAGCTGGGGACCTCGCCATTCACAGATACGCAGTATTTT. This translates into CSARELGTSPFTDTQYF.